These 27 T cell receptor beta chains share one sample of origin, sequenced in a study. TCRdb analysed the RT-PCR reads with MiXCR anew, one entry per CDR3 protein. The sample contains about 680,000 distinct CDR3 sequences, 13% to 15% of which appear only once. Sequenced input: memory CD4+ T cells from blood. These receptors all stem from a female donor in good health, serving as a healthy control.

The rearrangement joins TRBV25-1 to TRBJ2-3; D gene ambiguous. In germline, CDR1 is MGHDK, CDR2 SYGVNS. Trimming removed 4 bases from V and 4 bases from J, with 9 bases in between. The CDR3 contains 13 residues. The CDR3 nucleotides read TGTGCCAGCAGTGGAATTGGAGCAGATACGCAGTATTTT. Translating gives CASSGIGADTQYF.

A note on this clonotype: Being one base from a much bigger clone, this may be a read error. This chain connects TRBV15 to TRBJ1-6; TRBD1 aligns across 8 bases. Germline loops: CDR1 LNHNV, CDR2 YYDKDF (reference sequence). The CDR3 has 14 residues. DNA of the CDR3: TGTGCCACCAGCCCACAGGGGGGCAATTCACCCCCCCACTTT. Translation: CATSPQGGNSPPHF.

Only a few counts were recorded for this clonotype. This chain joins TRBV28 and TRBJ1-2, with 10 bases matching TRBD1. Germline V gives CDR1 MDHEN, CDR2 SYDVKM. The V and J ends lost 4 bases and 5 bases, in that order; junction bases with no gene match: 7. There are 15 residues in the CDR3. CDR3: CASSSTGGKGYGYTF. The CDR3 nucleotides read TGTGCCAGCAGTTCGACAGGGGGCAAGGGGTATGGCTACACCTTC.

The J gene is TRBJ2-3, the V gene TRBV7-2, with unresolved D. Germline CDR1 SGHTA, CDR2 FQGNSA. Trimming shortened V by 7 bases and J by 2 bases, and 16 bases separated the two germline ends. The CDR3 loop spans 15 amino acids. The CDR3 protein is CASTSPGIPTDTQYF. As DNA, the CDR3 is TGTGCCAGCACCAGTCCAGGCATCCCCACAGATACGCAGTATTTT.

This clonotype appeared many times. V usage is TRBV12-3 or TRBV12-4 and J usage is TRBJ2-7, with 13 nucleotides matching TRBD2. With V trimmed by 6 bases and J by 5 bases, 4 bases remained unmatched. This CDR3 is built from 14 residues. The DNA for the CDR3 is TGTGCCAGCAGCACTAGCGGGGGGGCCCACGAGCAGTACTTC. Translating it yields CASSTSGGAHEQYF.

This clonotype was picked up a small number of times. V gene TRBV5-4 combines with J gene TRBJ2-7, with a possible D match to TRBD2 (6 bases). The V and J ends lost 1 base and 3 bases respectively, with 11 bases between them. This CDR3 region has 14 residues. Germline-derived CDR1 and CDR2 are SGHNT and YYREEE (reference sequence). The chain's CDR3 is CASSLIGGDYEQYF. The CDR3 DNA sequence: TGTGCCAGCAGCTTGATCGGGGGAGACTACGAGCAGTACTTC.

This clonotype has a handful of counts. The chain carries TRBV29-1 and TRBJ1-5; D might be TRBD1 (5 bases). V lost 4 bases, J lost 4 bases, and 11 bases lay in between. This CDR3 spans 13 amino acids. Germline lookup yields CDR1 SQVTM and CDR2 ANQGSEA. The CDR3 sequence: CSVVGQGNQPQHF. CDR3 sequence (DNA): TGCAGCGTTGTGGGGCAGGGAAATCAGCCCCAGCATTTT.

This clonotype was seen only a few times. The chain recombines TRBV6-5 with TRBJ2-7; D unclear. Trimming cost V 5 bases and J 2 bases, with 13 bases left between them. CDR1 is MNHEY, CDR2 SVGAGI, per germline. The CDR3 extends over 14 amino acids. The CDR3 DNA reads as TGTGCCAGCAGTCTCAGTTTACAGACCTACGAGCAGTACTTC. It specifies CASSLSLQTYEQYF.

This clonotype showed up just a few times. The chain carries TRBV7-2 and TRBJ2-3; D possibly uses TRBD1 or TRBD2 (5 bases each). The CDR3 contains 15 residues. Trimming took 4 bases from V and 0 from J, leaving 11 bases between them. Germline V CDR1 and CDR2: SGHTA, FQGNSA. CDR3 nucleotides: TGTGCCAGCAGCTCCATGGGGGACAGCACAGATACGCAGTATTTT. Its protein product is CASSSMGDSTDTQYF.

This clonotype was picked up a small number of times. The CDR3 protein is CAISETRSTDTQYF. CDR3 in DNA: TGTGCCATCAGTGAGACCAGGAGCACAGATACGCAGTATTTT. The chain joins TRBV10-3 to TRBJ2-3; D is undetermined. The germline CDR1 and CDR2 sequences are ENHRY and SYGVKD. V lost 2 bases, J lost 0 bases, and 6 bases lay in between. CDR3 length: 14 residues.

This clonotype was observed at least ten times. J is TRBJ2-1 and V is TRBV6-6; 11 bases agree with TRBD1. The V and J ends lost 7 bases and 7 bases, in that order; junction bases with no gene match: 15. The germline CDR1 and CDR2 sequences are MNHNY and SVGAGI (reference sequence). CDR3 length: 17 residues. This CDR3 is CASNPHLTGTGGNEQFF. The CDR3 bases are TGTGCCAGCAACCCGCACCTAACCGGGACAGGGGGGAATGAGCAGTTCTTC.

This clonotype was recorded at least ten times. The chain recombines TRBV29-1 with TRBJ2-1, with D perhaps being TRBD1 or TRBD2 (5 bases each). V gave up 8 bases and J gave up 3 bases, with 23 bases separating them. Per the germline V gene, CDR1 is SQVTM and CDR2 is ANQGSEA. The CDR3 runs to 16 residues. The chain's CDR3 is CSIVGDGRVLYNEQFF. As DNA, the CDR3 is TGCAGCATTGTGGGGGATGGGCGGGTCCTCTACAATGAGCAGTTCTTC.

The chain links TRBV9 to TRBJ2-3, with 9 bases that match TRBD2. The CDR3 spans 16 residues. Trimming cost V 1 base and J 2 bases; bases outside gene matches: 5. Germline values: CDR1 SGDLS, CDR2 YYNGEE. DNA of the CDR3: TGTGCCAGCAGCGTAAGGGGGACTAGCAACACAGATACGCAGTATTTT. Translation gives CASSVRGTSNTDTQYF.

This clonotype was observed a few times. This chain links TRBV5-1 with TRBJ2-5; 10 positions match TRBD2. The CDR3 totals 17 residues. V lost 0 bases, J lost 2 bases, and 7 bases stayed unmatched. The germline CDR1 and CDR2 sequences are SGHRS and YFSETQ. The CDR3 region is CASSLAIGLAEQETQYF. CDR3 DNA: TGCGCCAGCAGCTTGGCCATTGGACTAGCGGAGCAAGAGACCCAGTACTTC. The entire variable domain, with the rest obtained from reference TRBV5-1 and TRBJ2-5, is as follows: KAGVTQTPRYLIKTRGQQVTLSCSPISGHRSVSWYQQTPGQGLQFLFEYFSETQRNKGNFPGRFSGRQFSNSRSEMNVSTLELGDSALYLCASSLAIGLAEQETQYFGPGTRLLVL.

This clonotype was counted between two and nine times. This chain uses TRBV29-1 with TRBJ2-5; no clear D. Germline CDR1 is SQVTM and CDR2 is ANQGSEA. V was pared by 2 bases and J by 7 bases, with 11 bases between. This CDR3 has 12 amino acids. Here the CDR3 DNA reads TGCAGCGTTGAAAGGAGCTCACGGACCCAGTACTTC. It translates to CSVERSSRTQYF.

The chain employs TRBV18 and TRBJ2-1, with 8 nucleotides matching TRBD1. The ends lost 6 bases at V and 7 bases at J; junction bases unmatched: 8. Germline assignment: CDR1 KGHSH and CDR2 LQKENI. The CDR3 runs to 14 residues. CDR3 nucleotides: TGTGCCAGCTCTTTGGACAGGGTGTCGAATGAGCAGTTCTTC. It translates to CASSLDRVSNEQFF. Looking up the rest from reference TRBV18 and TRBJ2-1 gives the full variable domain: NAGVMQNPRHLVRRRGQEARLRCSPMKGHSHVYWYRQLPEEGLKFMVYLQKENIIDESGMPKERFSAEFPKEGPSILRIQQVVRGDSAAYFCASSLDRVSNEQFFGPGTRLTVL.

The CDR3 DNA is TGTGCCAGCTCACCAGGGGGCCCTAGGGAGCAGTTCTTC. It translates to CASSPGGPREQFF. J is TRBJ2-1 and V is TRBV18, with TRBD1 as a possible D gene (6 bases). Trimming pared 2 bases from V and 10 bases from J, leaving 12 bases between. Germline CDR1 reads KGHSH; CDR2 reads LQKENI. This CDR3 is built from 13 residues.

This chain links TRBV6-5 with TRBJ2-3; D is unclear. Trimming shortened V by 5 bases and J by 4 bases, and 16 bases separated the two germline ends. Germline V CDR1 and CDR2: MNHEY, SVGAGI. The CDR3 consists of 15 residues. The CDR3 loop is CASSRWGGRPDTQYF. The DNA of the CDR3 is TGTGCCAGCAGTCGATGGGGTGGGCGCCCAGATACGCAGTATTTT.

This clonotype has ten or more counts. The gene calls are TRBV7-2 and TRBJ2-1, with TRBD2 identical over 10 bases. The CDR3 loop spans 15 amino acids. The V gene's germline CDR1 is SGHTA and CDR2 FQGNSA. Trimming took 1 base from V and 15 from J; bases not matched to a gene: 12. CDR3 in DNA: TGTGCCAGCAGCTTAGGCCTTCTAGCGGGAGAGGTTAGGTTCTTC. It codes for CASSLGLLAGEVRFF.

This clonotype was seen more than once but under ten times. This chain links TRBV4-1 with TRBJ2-7; D perhaps matches TRBD2 (6 bases). The germline V gene has CDR1 MGHRA and CDR2 YSYEKL. CDR3 length: 16 residues. Between the trimmed V and J ends, which lost 1 base and 6 bases, there was a span of 19 bases. The CDR3 region has the DNA TGCGCCAGCAGCCAAGGGAGGGGCCACCGAGACGGCGAGCAGTACTTC. This codes for CASSQGRGHRDGEQYF.

The V call is TRBV4-3, the J call TRBJ2-4; 8 bases are a match to TRBD1. The CDR3 runs to 16 residues. Germline V gives CDR1 LGHNA, CDR2 YSLEER. V trimming: 0 bases; J trimming: 4 bases; junction bases outside the gene matches: 5. CDR3: CASSQEGGQGKNIQYF. The CDR3 coding sequence is TGCGCCAGCAGCCAAGAGGGAGGACAGGGTAAAAACATTCAGTACTTC.

The gene calls are TRBV20-1 and TRBJ1-1; D is perhaps TRBD1 (6 bases). CDR1 and CDR2 from the germline V gene are DFQATT and SNEGSKA (reference sequence). The CDR3 length is 14 residues. The V end was cut by 0 bases, the J end by 5 bases, with 13 bases between. Here the CDR3 reads CSARDARGGTEAFF. The CDR3, as DNA: TGCAGTGCTAGAGATGCCAGGGGCGGAACTGAAGCTTTCTTT.

This clonotype has only one observation. The CDR3 nucleotides read TGTGCCAGTAGTAACCAGAAGGGCACTGAAGCTTTCTTT. Amino acid sequence: CASSNQKGTEAFF. V usage is TRBV19 and J usage is TRBJ1-1; D uncertain. CDR1 is LNHDA and CDR2 is SQIVND in the germline V gene (reference sequence). Trimming removed 4 bases from V and 4 bases from J, with 10 bases in between. This CDR3 spans 13 amino acids. The entire variable domain, with the rest obtained from reference TRBV19 and TRBJ1-1, is as follows: DGGITQSPKYLFRKEGQNVTLSCEQNLNHDAMYWYRQDPGQGLRLIYYSQIVNDFQKGDIAEGYSVSREKKESFPLTVTSAQKNPTAFYLCASSNQKGTEAFFGQGTRLTVV.

The V gene is TRBV5-4, the J gene TRBJ2-1, with TRBD2 identical over 8 bases. From germline, CDR1 is SGHNT and CDR2 YYREEE (reference sequence). The CDR3 spans 15 residues. V trimming: 0 bases; J trimming: 2 bases; junction bases outside the gene matches: 1. CDR3 region: CASSLEAGAYNEQFF. The CDR3 DNA is TGTGCCAGCAGCTTGGAAGCGGGGGCCTACAATGAGCAGTTCTTC.

This clonotype was seen repeatedly, ten times or more. The chain combines TRBV15 with TRBJ2-6; D not certain. Trimming removed 1 base at V and 9 bases at J, with 7 bases between. The CDR3 is 13 amino acids. Germline-derived CDR1 and CDR2 are LNHNV and YYDKDF (reference sequence). The CDR3 here is CATSRVRGNVLTF. Written as DNA, the CDR3 is TGTGCCACCAGCAGAGTACGAGGCAACGTCCTGACTTTC.

This clonotype was seen a handful of times. The chain combines TRBV5-1 with TRBJ2-1; D remains unclear. The CDR3 is made up of 14 amino acids. V was cut by 0 bases and J by 5 bases, with 9 bases left in between. Germline values: CDR1 SGHRS, CDR2 YFSETQ. The CDR3 DNA sequence: TGCGCCAGCAGCTTGGACGCCCAAAACAATGAGCAGTTCTTC. Translating it yields CASSLDAQNNEQFF.

This clonotype came up a few times. This rearrangement joins TRBV6-2 or TRBV6-3 to TRBJ1-1, with unresolved D. The V gene lost 0 bases and the J gene lost 5 bases, with 10 bases spanning the gap. Per the germline V gene, CDR1 is MNHEY and CDR2 is SVGEGT. The CDR3 runs 14 residues. The CDR3 bases are TGTGCCAGCAGTTACTCGACCGGGCGGACTGAAGCTTTCTTT. Translated, it gives CASSYSTGRTEAFF.